This TCR beta chain was captured by sequencing in a study of blood T cell repertoires in COVID-19. About the study: Material from acute and convalescent COVID-19 was sourced from the United States, Italy and Spain. PBMCs, B-cell-depleted T cells, or T cells were the source of the cDNA or gDNA that made up the material.

CDR3 length equals 15 residues. The V segment lost 7 bases and the J segment 7 bases; nucleotides outside the gene matches: 11. Germline V gives CDR1 MNHEY, CDR2 SVGAGI. The table came from immunoSEQ multiplex PCR; TCRdb's copy has only in-frame clones and leaves some out. The sample shows approximately 200,000 clones, about nine tenths of them seen only once. The chain employs TRBV6-5 and TRBJ2-1; 9 bases are a match to TRBD2. Sample: peripheral blood. The source of this sequence is a woman in her twenties or thirties with acute or convalescent COVID-19. As DNA, the CDR3 is TGTGCCAGCACGAATTCCGGGACTAGCTTTAATGAGCAGTTCTTC. Translating it yields CASTNSGTSFNEQFF.